A single sample gave rise to the 9 T cell receptor beta chains below, sequenced in a study of metastatic and nonmetastatic thyroid tumors. TCRdb reanalyzed the PCR reads via MiXCR. Of tens of thousands of clones detected, roughly a sixth appear once; the ten largest clones hold 6.9%. There were no patients who had received any treatment before thyroid surgery. The sequencing input was blood. Receptors were obtained from a female donor with papillary thyroid cancer or a benign thyroid nodule (not recorded which). Some clones in this sample may be carry-over from other donors' samples.

In this sample, this clone turned up many times. This chain links TRBV20-1 with TRBJ2-7; 7 nucleotides align to TRBD1. V was clipped by 0 bases and J by 2 bases; unmatched bases: 13. Looked up from germline, CDR1 is DFQATT and CDR2 is SNEGSKA (reference sequence). The CDR3 spans 17 residues. The CDR3 DNA reads as TGCAGTGCTAGAGATAACCTTAACAGGGGTAGCACCTACGAGCAGTACTTC. Its translation is CSARDNLNRGSTYEQYF.

Remarks on this clone: Possible read error: a much larger clone is one base away. The chain employs TRBV6-1 and TRBJ2-5, with D perhaps TRBD1 (5 bases). Looked up from germline, CDR1 is MNHNS and CDR2 is SASEGT. V lost 6 bases and J lost 5, with 22 bases in between. The CDR3 spans 16 residues. The CDR3 region is CASSPESGCFEETQYF. CDR3 bases: TGTGCCAGCAGCCCTGAGTCAGGGTGTTTCGAGGAGACCCAGTACTTC.

V gene TRBV5-1 combines with J gene TRBJ2-1; 8 bases are a match to TRBD1. Germline V lookup: CDR1 SGHRS, CDR2 YFSETQ. The CDR3 is 11 residues long. V dropped 4 bases and J dropped 9; count of bases not matched to a gene: 0. The CDR3 protein is CASSDRGEQFF. CDR3 in DNA: TGCGCCAGCAGCGACAGGGGTGAGCAGTTCTTC.

This clone has at least ten counts. The chain joins TRBV20-1 to TRBJ2-5, with TRBD2 matching over 9 bases. The germline CDR1 and CDR2 sequences are DFQATT and SNEGSKA (reference sequence). The J segment lost 4 bases and the V segment lost 0 bases, leaving 9 bases of the junction unmatched. The CDR3 spans 16 residues. CDR3 sequence: CSARDPRAGGLETQYF. The DNA for the CDR3 is TGCAGTGCTAGAGATCCGCGAGCGGGAGGCTTAGAGACCCAGTACTTC.

In its sample, this clone was seen many times. The V call is TRBV9, the J call TRBJ2-2; no clear D gene. The CDR3 is 14 residues long. Trimming took 8 bases from V and 6 from J, leaving 17 bases between them. Germline CDR1 SGDLS, CDR2 YYNGEE. The CDR3 reads CASHSSKRPGELFF. The CDR3 coding sequence is TGTGCCAGTCATAGCTCAAAACGGCCCGGGGAGCTGTTTTTT.

The gene calls are TRBV19 and TRBJ2-7; the D gene is possibly TRBD1 (5 bases). The CDR3 runs 16 residues. From germline, CDR1 is LNHDA and CDR2 SQIVND (reference sequence). V lost 7 bases, J lost 0 bases, and 19 bases lay in between. CDR3 sequence reads: CASINPTVTRSYEQYF. In DNA form, the CDR3 reads TGTGCCAGTATTAATCCGACAGTGACTCGCTCCTACGAGCAGTACTTC.

The chain links TRBV28 to TRBJ2-3; unclear D gene. V was cut by 7 bases and J by 5 bases, with 13 bases left in between. Germline CDR1 is MDHEN and CDR2 is SYDVKM. The CDR3 is 13 residues long. CDR3 sequence: CASICLQQDTQYF. CDR3 sequence (DNA): TGTGCCAGCATCTGCCTCCAGCAAGATACGCAGTATTTT.

Notes on this clone: A clone one base away is much larger, so this may be a read error. The chain is built from TRBV29-1 and TRBJ2-7, with 16 bases aligning to TRBD2. The J segment lost 8 bases and the V segment lost 6 bases, leaving 7 bases of the junction unmatched. The germline V gene has CDR1 SQVTM and CDR2 ANQGSEA. This CDR3 contains 14 residues. The CDR3 spells CSVGLAGGPGKQYF. The CDR3 nucleotides are TGCAGCGTGGGACTAGCGGGAGGGCCGGGGAAGCAGTACTTC.

The chain has TRBV11-2 and TRBJ1-1; D may be TRBD1 (6 bases). Trimming removed 4 bases at V and 3 bases at J, with 12 bases between. The length of the CDR3 is 14 residues. From germline, CDR1 is SGHAT and CDR2 FQNNGV. Written as DNA, the CDR3 is TGTGCCAGCAGCTCTCCGACAGGACACACTGAAGCTTTCTTT. Protein product: CASSSPTGHTEAFF.